The next 10 T cell receptor beta chains were all read from a single sample in a study of post-analysis software for immune sequencing data. Points from the study as a whole: Five or six TRBV segments, TRBV5-6, TRBV5-1 and TRBV20-1 among them, were found more frequent in patients than controls.

These receptors' antigens are unknown. cDNA libraries of TCR beta carried unique molecular identifiers. Each CDR3 protein is one row after TCRdb ran MiXCR on the PCR reads. In the table there are more than 450,000 distinct CDR3 sequences, around 36% of which are singletons. Specimen: blood. The receptors shown here come from a girl between 2 and 17 years old with multiple sclerosis.

This sequence joins TRBV20-1 and TRBJ2-2; 9 bases fit TRBD2. V was pared by 3 bases and J by 5 bases, with 10 bases of the junction left unmatched. CDR1 is DFQATT, CDR2 SNEGSKA, per germline (reference sequence). The CDR3 totals 16 residues. The CDR3 loop reads CSASRVGTSLTGELFF. The CDR3 nucleotides read TGCAGTGCTAGTAGGGTCGGGACTAGCCTTACCGGGGAGCTGTTTTTT.

V gene TRBV5-1 combines with J gene TRBJ2-5, with 12 bases identical to TRBD1. The CDR3 sequence is 18 residues long. With 2 bases clipped from V and 5 bases from J, the junction kept 13 bases outside the gene matches. Germline V lookup: CDR1 SGHRS, CDR2 YFSETQ. CDR3 nucleotides: TGCGCCAGCAGCTTAGCGAGCATCGGGACAGGGGGCAGGGAGACCCAGTACTTC. Amino acid sequence: CASSLASIGTGGRETQYF.

This clonotype has only a few counts. V and J are TRBV20-1 and TRBJ2-1; the match to TRBD2 covers 13 bases. CDR3 size: 16 residues. Germline V gene sequence: CDR1 DFQATT, CDR2 SNEGSKA (reference sequence). Losses at the gene ends were 4 bases for V and 7 bases for J; bases not matched to a gene: 10. The CDR3 sequence: CSATPGGTSGVNEQFF. CDR3 coding DNA: TGCAGTGCTACACCAGGGGGGACTAGCGGGGTAAATGAGCAGTTCTTC.

This clonotype was detected once. A read error is possible here, since a much larger clone lies one base away. The chain employs TRBV10-3 and TRBJ2-3, with a weak D call TRBD1 (5 bases). Germline CDR1 reads ENHRY; CDR2 reads SYGVKD. The CDR3 is 12 amino acids. CDR3 amino acids: CAVRDSTDTQYF. CDR3 bases: TGTGCCGTCAGAGACAGTACAGATACGCAGTATTTT.

The V gene is TRBV5-1, the J gene TRBJ2-2; D is unresolved. The CDR3 loop spans 16 amino acids. V lost 0 bases and J 6 bases, leaving 15 bases between the germline ends. From germline, CDR1 is SGHRS and CDR2 YFSETQ. The CDR3 spells CASSLEGLGIPGELFF. CDR3 sequence (DNA): TGCGCCAGCAGCTTGGAGGGTCTAGGTATTCCCGGGGAGCTGTTTTTT. The full variable domain, in which reference TRBV5-1 and TRBJ2-2 provide the parts outside the CDR3, is KAGVTQTPRYLIKTRGQQVTLSCSPISGHRSVSWYQQTPGQGLQFLFEYFSETQRNKGNFPGRFSGRQFSNSRSEMNVSTLELGDSALYLCASSLEGLGIPGELFFGEGSRLTVL.

The chain joins TRBV3-1 to TRBJ1-6; D is ambiguous. The CDR3 has 13 residues. CDR1 is LGHDT and CDR2 is YNNKEL in the germline V gene (reference sequence). V was cut by 6 bases and J by 8 bases, with 11 bases left in between. CDR3 DNA: TGTGCCAGCAGGGGGAGTTGGGATTCACCCCTCCACTTT. Translated: CASRGSWDSPLHF.

The chain recombines TRBV20-1 with TRBJ2-7; 8 positions match TRBD2. The CDR3 is made up of 14 amino acids. Per the germline V gene, CDR1 is DFQATT and CDR2 is SNEGSKA (reference sequence). V lost 4 bases to trimming and J lost 7 bases; unmatched junction nucleotides: 12. CDR3 protein: CSAKGLAHLNEQYF. In DNA form, the CDR3 reads TGCAGTGCTAAAGGACTAGCTCACCTCAATGAGCAGTACTTC.

This clonotype appeared once. The chain has TRBV6-6 and TRBJ1-2, with TRBD1 matching 10 bases. Germline-derived CDR1 and CDR2 are MNHNY and SVGAGI (reference sequence). The V segment lost 0 bases and the J segment 6 bases; nucleotides outside the gene matches: 7. This CDR3 has 16 residues. Written as DNA, the CDR3 is TGTGCCAGCAGTTACTCGCGGGACAGGGGTTACCATGGCTACACCTTC. Its protein product is CASSYSRDRGYHGYTF.

To note about this clonotype: This sequence may be a read error, since a much larger clone differs from it by one base. This sequence joins TRBV12-3 or TRBV12-4 and TRBJ2-1; a possible D gene is TRBD1 (6 bases). CDR3 size: 14 residues. The CDR3 sequence: CAGSFGQGYNEQFF. DNA of the CDR3: TGTGCCGGCAGTTTCGGGCAGGGGTACAATGAGCAGTTCTTC.

The CDR3 region is CSAPRDLLYNEQFF. The CDR3 nucleotides are TGCAGTGCCCCCCGGGACTTACTTTACAATGAGCAGTTCTTC. The chain combines TRBV20-1 with TRBJ2-1, with D maybe TRBD2 (6 bases). The CDR3 covers 14 residues. With 6 bases removed from V and 4 bases from J, the gap between germline ends came to 16 bases. Germline V lookup: CDR1 DFQATT, CDR2 SNEGSKA (reference sequence).